This T cell receptor (beta chain) was obtained from a study of vaccination and CD4 T cells after COVID-19. Study-level information: Investigators stimulated cells with overlapping spike peptides drawn from SARS-CoV-2, HCoV-NL63, HCoV-OC43 and HCoV-229E.

Study outcomes and limitations: Going from roughly 21 to 40, median SARS-CoV-2-reactive clonotypes did not rise significantly.

For this clonotype: The target antigen is unknown.

The germline V and J ends were trimmed by 8 bases and 2 bases, with 16 bases remaining between them. This CDR3 comprises 13 residues. The germline V gene has CDR1 DFQATT and CDR2 SNEGSKA (reference sequence). Cultured CD4+ T cells had their DNA profiled by the Oncomine TCR Beta short-read assay. MiXCR, run by TCRdb on the PCR reads, gives a single entry per CDR3 protein. The sample includes 8,400 or so distinct CDR3 sequences, 45% to 50% seen only once; the top ten take around 21%. Treatment reported: roughly ten-day PBMC culture with coronavirus spike peptide pools or control peptides (ViraFEST assay). ViraFEST grew antigen-specific T cells using peptide pools, then sequenced TCRs. With 10 ug/ml peptide pools and roughly 9.4 IU/ml IL-2, PBMCs were cultured at about 2.2 million per well.

The sample taken for sequencing was CD4+ T cells from blood, cultured in vitro. The origin of this receptor is a human donor who had recovered from COVID-19. The chain carries TRBV20-1 and TRBJ2-7; weak D call: TRBD1 (5 bases). The CDR3 is CSLRAGSTYEQYF. CDR3 DNA: TGCAGTCTTCGGGCAGGGTCGACCTACGAGCAGTACTTC.